Listed here is a single TCR beta chain. Antigen: not known. The data are from a study of cytomegalovirus exposure and HLA in healthy donors. Both 60 Vbeta primers and 13 Jbeta primers went into the PCR. Using immunoSEQ multiplex PCR, the repertoire was profiled, and TCRdb retains in-frame clones only, with some absent. The sample lists some 150,000 clones; over 75% were seen once. The study's findings and limits: Associated with HLA alleles at 0.05 false discovery rate in a later analysis were around 15,000 TCR beta sequences. Per a prior analysis, the majority of TCR beta V segments were productive roughly 87% or roughly 30% of the time.

Sequencing used PBMCs. This receptor was identified in a male donor in good health and CMV-seronegative.

This CDR3 is CASSLGNRGHEKLFF. CDR3 nucleotides: TGTGCCAGCAGCTTGGGGAACAGGGGGCATGAAAAACTGTTTTTT. The rearrangement links TRBV5-8 to TRBJ1-4, with 9 bases fitting TRBD1. Germline CDR1 SGHTS, CDR2 YDEGEE. This CDR3 spans 15 amino acids. The V and J ends lost 0 bases and 6 bases, in that order; junction bases with no gene match: 3.